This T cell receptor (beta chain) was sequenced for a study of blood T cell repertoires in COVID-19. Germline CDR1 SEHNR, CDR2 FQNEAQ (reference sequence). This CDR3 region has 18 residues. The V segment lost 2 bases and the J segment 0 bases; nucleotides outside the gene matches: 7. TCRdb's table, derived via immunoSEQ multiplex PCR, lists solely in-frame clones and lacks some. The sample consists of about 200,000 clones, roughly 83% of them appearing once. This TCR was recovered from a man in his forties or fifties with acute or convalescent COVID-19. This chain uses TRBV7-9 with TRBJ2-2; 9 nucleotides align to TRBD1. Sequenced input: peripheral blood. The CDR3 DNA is TGTGCCAGCAGCTTATGGGGACAGGGTACCCCGAACACCGGGGAGCTGTTTTTT. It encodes CASSLWGQGTPNTGELFF.